This TCR beta chain was identified in a study of monozygotic twins with inflammatory bowel disease. Overall study findings and caveats: Findings did not support one strong IBD-associated signal or clonotype. Patients with IBD had less TCRbeta diversity (inverse Simpson) than their healthy co-twins.

The CDR3 has 12 amino acids. From germline, CDR1 is SNHLY and CDR2 FYNNEI. Eight reactions per sample, run separately, yielded cDNA. TCRdb re-called the 5' RACE reads and gives one entry per CDR3 protein, without DNA. Reported are about 160,000 distinct CDR3 sequences; the ten largest clones contain approximately 3%. In regard to this clonotype: Antigen specificity is unknown.

The rearrangement uses TRBV2 and TRBJ1-6. The sequence was obtained from a human donor with ulcerative colitis or Crohn's disease, or a healthy co-twin of an affected twin (not recorded which). Sequenced input: blood. The CDR3: CASRLNNSPLHF. Full variable domain (rest looked up from reference TRBV2 and TRBJ1-6): EPEVTQTPSHQVTQMGQEVILRCVPISNHLYFYWYRQILGQKVEFLVSFYNNEISEKSEIFDDQFSVERPDGSNFTLKIRSTKLEDSAMYFCASRLNNSPLHFGNGTRLTVT.